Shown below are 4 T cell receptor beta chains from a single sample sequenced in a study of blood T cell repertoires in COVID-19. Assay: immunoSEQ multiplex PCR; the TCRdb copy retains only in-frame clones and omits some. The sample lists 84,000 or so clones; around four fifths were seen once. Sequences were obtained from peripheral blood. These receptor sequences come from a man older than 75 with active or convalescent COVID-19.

The CDR3 sequence: CASTQGVFGNTIYF. The CDR3 DNA sequence: TGTGCCAGCACCCAGGGGGTTTTTGGAAACACCATATATTTT. The chain combines TRBV6-5 with TRBJ1-3; TRBD1 matches 7 bases. Germline CDR1 MNHEY, CDR2 SVGAGI. The CDR3 contains 14 residues. The trim removed 7 bases at V and 3 bases at J, leaving 6 bases unmatched.

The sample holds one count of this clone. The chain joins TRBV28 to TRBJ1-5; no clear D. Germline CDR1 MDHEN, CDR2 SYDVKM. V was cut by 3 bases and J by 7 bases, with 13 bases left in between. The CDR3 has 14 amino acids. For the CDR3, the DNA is TGTGCCAGCAGTTTGGGCTTGAAGATCCAGCCCCAGCATTTT. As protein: CASSLGLKIQPQHF.

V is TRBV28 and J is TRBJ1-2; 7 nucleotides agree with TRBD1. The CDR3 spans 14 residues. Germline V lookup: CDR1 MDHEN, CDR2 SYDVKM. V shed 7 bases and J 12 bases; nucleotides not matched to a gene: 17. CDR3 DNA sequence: TGTGCCAGCACCAAACCGAGGGGGCTATGGCTACACACCTTC. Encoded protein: CASTKPRGLWLHTF.

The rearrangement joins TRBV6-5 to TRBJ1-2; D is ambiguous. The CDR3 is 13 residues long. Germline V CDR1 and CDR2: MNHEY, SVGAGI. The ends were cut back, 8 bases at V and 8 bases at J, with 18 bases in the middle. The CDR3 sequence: CASWRSQSGGYTF. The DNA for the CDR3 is TGTGCCAGCTGGCGGTCCCAGAGCGGCGGCTACACCTTC.